The 21 T cell receptor beta chains below all came from one sample that was sequenced in a study of blood T cell repertoires in COVID-19. Profiled with immunoSEQ multiplex PCR; TCRdb holds only in-frame clones, not every one. This sample has approximately 150,000 clones, with approximately 85% found just once. Sample: peripheral blood. The source is a man in his 70s with acute or convalescent COVID-19.

This chain uses TRBV19 with TRBJ2-5, with TRBD1 identical over 8 bases. Germline V CDR1 and CDR2: LNHDA, SQIVND (reference sequence). This CDR3 spans 14 amino acids. The V segment lost 5 bases and the J segment 4 bases; nucleotides outside the gene matches: 6. The CDR3 nucleotides read TGTGCCAGTAGTTACGGCAGGGGGCCAGAGACCCAGTACTTC. It is translated as CASSYGRGPETQYF.

This sequence joins TRBV11-2 and TRBJ1-1; 7 positions match TRBD1. J was trimmed by 1 base and V by 3 bases; bases with no gene match: 5. Germline V gives CDR1 SGHAT, CDR2 FQNNGV. The CDR3 extends over 15 amino acids. CDR3 region: CASSFRQGSNTEAFF. CDR3 in DNA: TGTGCCAGCAGCTTTAGACAGGGCTCGAACACTGAAGCTTTCTTT.

The chain uses TRBV7-2 and TRBJ2-3; TRBD2 matches 14 bases. The germline V gene encodes CDR1 SGHTA and CDR2 FQGNSA. After removal of 6 bases from V and 4 bases from J, the junction contained 9 bases not matched to a gene. This CDR3 has 17 residues. The CDR3 bases are TGTGCCAGCAGGCCTCGACTAGCGGGGGGGCCGGCAGATACGCAGTATTTT. Residues: CASRPRLAGGPADTQYF. Full variable domain (missing parts from reference TRBV7-2 and TRBJ2-3): GAGVSQSPSNKVTEKGKDVELRCDPISGHTALYWYRQSLGQGLEFLIYFQGNSAPDKSGLPSDRFSAERTGGSVSTLTIQRTQQEDSAVYLCASRPRLAGGPADTQYFGPGTRLTVL.

This chain links TRBV5-1 with TRBJ1-1; weak D call: TRBD1 (5 bases). The V and J ends lost 3 bases and 3 bases respectively, with 18 bases between them. The CDR3 is 16 residues long. Germline values: CDR1 SGHRS, CDR2 YFSETQ. For the CDR3, the DNA is TGCGCCAGCAGCTGGGGCACGTCAGGAGGGGACACTGAAGCTTTCTTT. It encodes CASSWGTSGGDTEAFF.

The chain recombines TRBV9 with TRBJ1-2; the D gene is possibly TRBD1 (5 bases). This CDR3 is built from 13 residues. Germline V lookup: CDR1 SGDLS, CDR2 YYNGEE. Trimming removed 4 bases from V and 2 bases from J, with 9 bases in between. DNA of the CDR3: TGTGCCAGCAGCAGGGAGGGGAACTATGGCTACACCTTC. Translated: CASSREGNYGYTF.

This clone was recorded only once. The chain uses TRBV2 and TRBJ1-1; D is perhaps TRBD1 (5 bases). The CDR3 has 13 residues. The ends were cut back, 8 bases at V and 1 base at J, with 11 bases in the middle. CDR1 SNHLY and CDR2 FYNNEI come from the germline V gene. CDR3 protein: CASASGGNTEAFF. For the CDR3, the DNA is TGTGCCAGCGCATCCGGGGGGAACACTGAAGCTTTCTTT.

This chain links TRBV19 with TRBJ2-1; 8 bases align to TRBD2. The germline CDR1 and CDR2 sequences are LNHDA and SQIVND (reference sequence). J lost 8 bases, V lost 9 bases, and 15 bases had no gene match. The CDR3 contains 15 residues. CDR3 nucleotide sequence: TGTGCCAGCGCCTGGCTGGGACTAGAGGCCGATGAGCAGTTCTTC. This codes for CASAWLGLEADEQFF.

The gene calls are TRBV2 and TRBJ1-1, with 7 positions matching TRBD1. The CDR3 covers 14 residues. Germline CDR1 reads SNHLY; CDR2 reads FYNNEI. V gave up 4 bases and J gave up 2 bases; unmatched junction bases: 4. The CDR3 bases are TGTGCCAGCAGTGCAGGGGGAGTCAACACTGAAGCTTTCTTT. The encoded protein is CASSAGGVNTEAFF.

This chain uses TRBV5-6 with TRBJ1-5, with 8 bases identical to TRBD1. The CDR3 sequence is 16 residues long. Losses at the gene ends were 4 bases for V and 2 bases for J; bases not matched to a gene: 8. The germline gives CDR1 SGHDT, CDR2 YYEEEE. The CDR3 nucleotides are TGTGCCAGCAGCCTATTTGGACAGGGAGGCAATCAGCCCCAGCATTTT. Amino acid sequence: CASSLFGQGGNQPQHF.

The V call is TRBV19, the J call TRBJ1-1, with 11 bases fitting TRBD1. After removal of 8 bases from V and 0 bases from J, the junction contained 2 bases not matched to a gene. CDR3 length equals 14 residues. The germline gives CDR1 LNHDA, CDR2 SQIVND (reference sequence). The CDR3 DNA sequence: TGTGCCAGTGGACAGGGGGCGATGAACACTGAAGCTTTCTTT. Protein product: CASGQGAMNTEAFF. The whole variable domain, filled in from reference TRBV19 and TRBJ1-1, reads DGGITQSPKYLFRKEGQNVTLSCEQNLNHDAMYWYRQDPGQGLRLIYYSQIVNDFQKGDIAEGYSVSREKKESFPLTVTSAQKNPTAFYLCASGQGAMNTEAFFGQGTRLTVV.

This chain links TRBV2 with TRBJ2-2, with 12 nucleotides matching TRBD2. Germline CDR1 is SNHLY and CDR2 is FYNNEI. Trimming at V came to 6 bases and at J to 4 bases, leaving 6 bases not matched to a gene. The CDR3 spans 16 residues. The CDR3 protein is CASRDGLAGITGELFF. The CDR3, as DNA: TGTGCCAGCAGGGATGGACTAGCGGGGATCACCGGGGAGCTGTTTTTT.

The chain links TRBV5-1 to TRBJ1-1; 10 bases are a match to TRBD1. With V trimmed by 2 bases and J by 4 bases, 2 bases remained unmatched. The CDR3 consists of 14 residues. Germline V gives CDR1 SGHRS, CDR2 YFSETQ. CDR3 nucleotide sequence: TGCGCCAGCAGCTTCAGGACAGGGGGCACTGAAGCTTTCTTT. This sequence encodes CASSFRTGGTEAFF.

The CDR3 DNA sequence: TGTGCCAGCAGCTGGAACAGGGCCGGGAACACTGAAGCTTTCTTT. Encoded protein: CASSWNRAGNTEAFF. The chain recombines TRBV2 with TRBJ1-1; D may be TRBD1 (6 bases). The V end was cut by 6 bases, the J end by 1 base, with 15 bases between. Looked up from germline, CDR1 is SNHLY and CDR2 is FYNNEI. This CDR3 contains 15 residues.

V usage is TRBV9 and J usage is TRBJ2-3, with TRBD2 as a possible D gene (5 bases). V gave up 0 bases and J gave up 5 bases, with 10 bases separating them. Germline values: CDR1 SGDLS, CDR2 YYNGEE. The CDR3 totals 14 residues. The CDR3 DNA sequence: TGTGCCAGCAGCGTAGCCAGGACTGAAGATACGCAGTATTTT. Translation gives CASSVARTEDTQYF.

Here the CDR3 DNA reads TGTGCCAGCAGCCAAGACAGGGTCGGCTCCTACGAGCAGTACTTC. As protein: CASSQDRVGSYEQYF. The chain has TRBV5-6 and TRBJ2-7; 7 nucleotides line up with TRBD1. Germline V CDR1 and CDR2: SGHDT, YYEEEE. With V trimmed by 4 bases and J by 0 bases, 7 bases remained unmatched. The CDR3 is 15 amino acids.

The chain combines TRBV11-2 with TRBJ2-4; TRBD2 matches at 11 bases. The germline V gene encodes CDR1 SGHAT and CDR2 FQNNGV. CDR3 length: 16 residues. Trimming took 5 bases from V and 5 from J; bases not matched to a gene: 8. CDR3 region: CASSMTSGITENIQYF. The CDR3, as DNA: TGTGCCAGCAGCATGACTAGCGGGATCACCGAAAACATTCAGTACTTC.

This clone was detected only once. The V gene is TRBV6-5, the J gene TRBJ1-1, with 7 bases fitting TRBD1. Germline V gene lookup returns CDR1 MNHEY and CDR2 SVGAGI. With V trimmed by 5 bases and J by 10 bases, 10 bases remained unmatched. This CDR3 region has 13 residues. The CDR3 region is CASSPQGLLGAFF. In nucleotides, the CDR3 is TGTGCCAGCAGTCCACAGGGGCTCCTCGGAGCTTTCTTT.

The genes are TRBV7-9 and TRBJ2-2; 9 bases are a match to TRBD1. CDR1 SEHNR and CDR2 FQNEAQ come from the germline V gene (reference sequence). The CDR3 sequence is 16 residues long. V dropped 5 bases and J dropped 0; count of bases not matched to a gene: 4. The CDR3 spells CASSPGQGPNTGELFF. CDR3 DNA: TGTGCCAGCAGCCCCGGACAGGGGCCGAACACCGGGGAGCTGTTTTTT. The variable domain in full, with the rest retrieved from reference TRBV7-9 and TRBJ2-2, is DTGVSQNPRHKITKRGQNVTFRCDPISEHNRLYWYRQTLGQGPEFLTYFQNEAQLEKSRLLSDRFSAERPKGSFSTLEIQRTEQGDSAMYLCASSPGQGPNTGELFFGEGSRLTVL.

This clone has only one observation. The chain has TRBV9 and TRBJ1-5; D gene uncertain. V lost 0 bases to trimming and J lost 3 bases, with 10 bases between them. The CDR3 consists of 15 residues. Germline assignment: CDR1 SGDLS and CDR2 YYNGEE. CDR3 DNA sequence: TGTGCCAGCAGCGTAGATTTGGCGGACAATCAGCCCCAGCATTTT. Encoded protein: CASSVDLADNQPQHF.

The chain uses TRBV19 and TRBJ2-5, with a tentative D call TRBD2 (5 bases). V lost 1 base and J lost 5, with 14 bases in between. The germline V gene has CDR1 LNHDA and CDR2 SQIVND (reference sequence). CDR3 length: 15 amino acids. Written as DNA, the CDR3 is TGTGCCAGTAGTATAGGAGTGGGGAGATGGGAGACCCAGTACTTC. It encodes CASSIGVGRWETQYF.

The V gene is TRBV7-2, the J gene TRBJ1-2, with a weak D call TRBD1 (6 bases). V was shortened by 5 bases and J by 3 bases, with 16 bases between the two germline ends. Germline V lookup: CDR1 SGHTA, CDR2 FQGNSA. The CDR3 runs 15 residues. CDR3 sequence (DNA): TGTGCCAGCAGCCCAGGACAGAAGGGCGACTATGGCTACACCTTC. This gives the protein CASSPGQKGDYGYTF.